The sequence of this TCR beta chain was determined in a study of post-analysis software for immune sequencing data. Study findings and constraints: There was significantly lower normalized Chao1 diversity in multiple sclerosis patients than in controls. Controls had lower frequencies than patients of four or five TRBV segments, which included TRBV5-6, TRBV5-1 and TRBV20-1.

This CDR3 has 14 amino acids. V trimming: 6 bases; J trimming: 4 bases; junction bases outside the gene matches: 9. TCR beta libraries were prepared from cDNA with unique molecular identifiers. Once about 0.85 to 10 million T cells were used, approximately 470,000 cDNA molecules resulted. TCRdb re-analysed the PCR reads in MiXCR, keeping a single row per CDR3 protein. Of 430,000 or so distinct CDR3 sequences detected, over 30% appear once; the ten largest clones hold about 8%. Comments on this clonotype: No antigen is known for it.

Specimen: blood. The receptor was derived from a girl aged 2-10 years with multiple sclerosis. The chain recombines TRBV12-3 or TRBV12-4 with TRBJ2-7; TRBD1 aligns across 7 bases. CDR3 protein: CASSAGTVPYEQYF. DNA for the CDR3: TGTGCCAGCAGCGCAGGGACAGTTCCATACGAGCAGTACTTC.